Following are 29 T cell receptor beta chains from one sample sequenced in a study of T cell responses to AZD1222 COVID-19 vaccine. Clones were sequenced by immunoSEQ multiplex PCR, and TCRdb holds only the in-frame ones, with some missing. The sample contains around 140,000 clones, about nine tenths of which appear only once. The material sequenced was peripheral blood, taken 28 days after the second AZD1222 dose. These receptors all stem from an adult who received the AZD1222 COVID-19 vaccine.

This clone was detected a few times. V is TRBV15 and J is TRBJ2-7; D remains ambiguous. CDR1 and CDR2 from the germline V gene are LNHNV and YYDKDF (reference sequence). The CDR3 is 16 residues long. V was trimmed by 0 bases and J by 2 bases, leaving 14 bases between them. The CDR3 DNA is TGTGCCACCAGCAGAGACCAAGGAACGGCGGCCTACGAGCAGTACTTC. The encoded protein is CATSRDQGTAAYEQYF.

This clone was observed a single time. V gene TRBV29-1 combines with J gene TRBJ2-3, with 9 bases aligning to TRBD2. With V trimmed by 3 bases and J by 3 bases, 7 bases remained unmatched. CDR1 is SQVTM and CDR2 is ANQGSEA in the germline V gene. This CDR3 comprises 15 residues. The CDR3 region is CSVESGTSTTDTQYF. The CDR3 DNA sequence: TGCAGCGTTGAGTCTGGGACTAGCACAACAGATACGCAGTATTTT.

V and J are TRBV19 and TRBJ2-1, with 11 bases aligning to TRBD2. Per germline, CDR1 LNHDA and CDR2 SQIVND (reference sequence). The CDR3 has 18 amino acids. Trimming cost V 5 bases and J 2 bases; bases outside gene matches: 11. CDR3 in amino acids: CASSASGRSGGPYNEQFF. The CDR3 DNA follows: TGTGCCAGTAGTGCTAGCGGGAGGTCCGGGGGGCCCTACAATGAGCAGTTCTTC.

This clone was recorded once. The junction departs from the called germline gene at one end, perhaps through a read error. V gene TRBV7-2 combines with J gene TRBJ1-1, with D maybe TRBD1 (5 bases). Looked up from germline, CDR1 is SGHTA and CDR2 is FQGNSA. The CDR3 runs 12 residues. CDR3 nucleotide sequence: TGTGCCAGCAGCCTAGCAGGGACTGAAGCTTTCTTT. As protein: CASSLAGTEAFF.

This sequence joins TRBV9 and TRBJ1-1; TRBD1 matches 7 bases. From germline, CDR1 is SGDLS and CDR2 YYNGEE. The CDR3 is 15 amino acids. V gave up 3 bases and J gave up 4 bases; unmatched junction bases: 9. The CDR3 sequence is CASSAPVQGSTEAFF. The CDR3 DNA follows: TGTGCCAGCAGCGCTCCTGTACAGGGGTCCACTGAAGCTTTCTTT.

This chain joins TRBV29-1 and TRBJ1-2, with 8 bases identical to TRBD1. CDR1 and CDR2 from the germline V gene are SQVTM and ANQGSEA. The CDR3 sequence is 13 residues long. V dropped 7 bases and J dropped 4; count of bases not matched to a gene: 8. CDR3 region: CSAILDRGYGYTF. In nucleotides, the CDR3 is TGCAGCGCCATCCTAGACAGGGGCTATGGCTACACCTTC.

This chain connects TRBV5-6 to TRBJ2-2, with 11 positions matching TRBD2. Germline lookup yields CDR1 SGHDT and CDR2 YYEEEE. Trimming removed 3 bases from V and 1 base from J; junction bases left unmatched: 2. The CDR3 is made up of 16 amino acids. The CDR3 DNA follows: TGTGCCAGCAGCTCGGGACTAGCGGTGAACACCGGGGAGCTGTTTTTT. Its protein is CASSSGLAVNTGELFF.

The chain is built from TRBV6-1 and TRBJ2-7; 9 bases fit TRBD2. The CDR3 consists of 16 residues. After removal of 2 bases from V and 6 bases from J, the junction contained 11 bases not matched to a gene. Germline CDR1 and CDR2: MNHNS and SASEGT. The CDR3 is CASSERPGGGASEQYF. CDR3 coding DNA: TGTGCCAGCAGTGAACGCCCTGGCGGGGGGGCGTCCGAGCAGTACTTC.

V gene TRBV18 combines with J gene TRBJ2-7; 7 positions agree with TRBD2. CDR1 is KGHSH, CDR2 LQKENI, per germline. The CDR3 is 14 amino acids. With 4 bases clipped from V and 7 bases from J, the junction kept 10 bases outside the gene matches. The CDR3 protein is CASSLQGGDYEQYF. DNA of the CDR3: TGTGCCAGCTCACTCCAGGGAGGGGACTATGAGCAGTACTTC.

The V and J genes are TRBV10-3 and TRBJ1-2; possibly TRBD1 for D (6 bases). Between the trimmed V and J ends, which lost 2 bases and 8 bases, there was a span of 12 bases. Germline loops: CDR1 ENHRY, CDR2 SYGVKD. The CDR3 extends over 13 amino acids. The CDR3 coding sequence is TGTGCCATCAGTGAGGGCAGGGGTGGAGGCTACACCTTC. Translation gives CAISEGRGGGYTF.

This chain uses TRBV11-2 with TRBJ2-7; 9 nucleotides align to TRBD1. V lost 2 bases to trimming and J lost 1 base; unmatched junction nucleotides: 6. There are 16 residues in the CDR3. CDR1 and CDR2 (germline): SGHAT, FQNNGV. Here the CDR3 DNA reads TGTGCCAGCAGCTTACAGTTCGGACAGGGGTCCTACGAGCAGTACTTC. It specifies CASSLQFGQGSYEQYF.

The rearrangement joins TRBV7-3 to TRBJ2-1; 13 positions match TRBD2. CDR1 and CDR2 from the germline V gene are SGHTA and FQGTGA. The V segment lost 6 bases and the J segment 0 bases; nucleotides outside the gene matches: 14. The CDR3 totals 20 residues. The CDR3 loop reads CASRSRPGLAGLSSYNEQFF. CDR3 DNA: TGTGCCAGCAGATCGAGGCCGGGACTAGCGGGACTAAGCTCCTACAATGAGCAGTTCTTC.

This clone was picked up one time. The chain uses TRBV6-5 and TRBJ2-2, with 10 bases aligning to TRBD2. V dropped 5 bases and J dropped 8; count of bases not matched to a gene: 5. The CDR3 runs to 14 residues. Germline V gene data show CDR1 as MNHEY and CDR2 as SVGAGI. CDR3 in DNA: TGTGCCAGCAGTCTAAGCGGGAGGGCTGGGGAGCTGTTTTTT. Encoded protein: CASSLSGRAGELFF.

The chain is built from TRBV7-9 and TRBJ1-1; 9 bases are shared with TRBD1. The germline V gene has CDR1 SEHNR and CDR2 FQNEAQ (reference sequence). V dropped 1 base and J dropped 11; count of bases not matched to a gene: 11. The CDR3 has 15 amino acids. CDR3 amino acids: CASSLGDRELIGAFF. The DNA of the CDR3 is TGTGCCAGCAGCTTAGGGGACAGGGAACTAATTGGGGCTTTCTTT.

This clone has just one count. The chain joins TRBV11-2 to TRBJ1-1, with TRBD1 matching 9 bases. This CDR3 spans 15 amino acids. Germline V gene lookup returns CDR1 SGHAT and CDR2 FQNNGV. The ends lost 5 bases at V and 3 bases at J; junction bases unmatched: 7. The CDR3 region has the DNA TGTGCCAGCAGCCTGCGGGACAGGGACCACACTGAAGCTTTCTTT. Translating it yields CASSLRDRDHTEAFF.

This clone was observed a single time. The chain employs TRBV10-3 and TRBJ2-7, with D hard to call. Germline values: CDR1 ENHRY, CDR2 SYGVKD. CDR3 length: 13 amino acids. The V gene lost 5 bases and the J gene lost 3 bases, with 11 bases spanning the gap. CDR3 in amino acids: CAISSRINYEQYF. CDR3 bases: TGTGCCATCAGTTCGCGGATAAACTACGAGCAGTACTTC.

The genes are TRBV7-2 and TRBJ1-2, with unresolved D. CDR1 and CDR2 (germline): SGHTA, FQGNSA. With 5 bases removed from V and 8 bases from J, the gap between germline ends came to 12 bases. This CDR3 comprises 12 residues. The CDR3, as DNA: TGTGCCAGCAGCACCCTCTCGCGGGGCTACACCTTC. Its protein is CASSTLSRGYTF.

The J gene is TRBJ2-7, the V gene TRBV18; 12 bases are shared with TRBD2. The CDR3 is made up of 19 amino acids. V lost 3 bases and J lost 4; bases outside the gene matches: 16. From germline, CDR1 is KGHSH and CDR2 LQKENI. The CDR3 is CASSPLDLAGGILVYEQYF. CDR3 sequence (DNA): TGTGCCAGCTCACCCCTCGATCTAGCGGGAGGGATACTTGTGTACGAGCAGTACTTC.

CDR3 sequence reads: CAWSGAGENIQYF. In DNA form, the CDR3 reads TGTGCCTGGAGTGGGGCGGGGGAAAACATTCAGTACTTC. The chain recombines TRBV30 with TRBJ2-4, with 7 bases fitting TRBD2. CDR3 length: 13 amino acids. Germline V gives CDR1 GTSNPN, CDR2 SVGIG (reference sequence). Trimming cost V 1 base and J 5 bases; bases outside gene matches: 2. Using reference TRBV30 and TRBJ2-4 for the parts outside the CDR3, the full variable domain is SQTIHQWPATLVQPVGSPLSLECTVEGTSNPNLYWYRQAAGRGLQLLFYSVGIGQISSEVPQNLSASRPQDRQFILSSKKLLLSDSGFYLCAWSGAGENIQYFGAGTRLSVL.

The CDR3 loop is CATQSLGQGRMNTEAFF. CDR3 in DNA: TGTGCTACGCAGTCCCTGGGACAGGGGCGAATGAACACTGAAGCTTTCTTT. The V and J genes are TRBV19 and TRBJ1-1, with 10 bases matching TRBD1. The CDR3 has 17 residues. Per germline, CDR1 LNHDA and CDR2 SQIVND (reference sequence).

The V and J genes are TRBV6-5 and TRBJ1-1; TRBD1 matches at 7 bases. With V trimmed by 5 bases and J by 4 bases, 10 bases remained unmatched. Per germline, CDR1 MNHEY and CDR2 SVGAGI. CDR3 size: 15 residues. CDR3 region: CASSTPGGLRTEAFF. The CDR3 nucleotides are TGTGCCAGCAGTACACCAGGGGGTCTTCGCACTGAAGCTTTCTTT.

This clone came up a few times. The V and J genes are TRBV24-1 and TRBJ2-2, with 7 bases aligning to TRBD2. CDR3 length equals 17 residues. Germline CDR1 reads KGHDR; CDR2 reads SFDVKD. V was clipped by 2 bases and J by 4 bases; unmatched bases: 9. The CDR3 sequence: CATSDSPQASGTGELFF. The CDR3 nucleotides are TGTGCCACCAGTGATTCCCCCCAGGCTAGCGGCACCGGGGAGCTGTTTTTT.

This clone was picked up one time. The rearrangement joins TRBV3-1 (or the pseudogene TRBV3-2) to TRBJ1-2, with D perhaps TRBD1 (5 bases). Germline V gives CDR1 LGHDT, CDR2 YNNKEL (reference sequence). Trimming stripped 0 bases from V and 4 bases from J, with 12 bases between. CDR3 length: 15 residues. The CDR3 sequence: CASSQERQGSYGYTF. CDR3 coding DNA: TGTGCCAGCAGCCAAGAACGGCAGGGATCCTATGGCTACACCTTC.

The chain couples TRBV6-6 to TRBJ2-3, with D maybe TRBD1 (6 bases). CDR3 length: 16 residues. Trimming left V 6 bases short and J 0 bases short, with 16 bases between. Germline CDR1 is MNHNY and CDR2 is SVGAGI (reference sequence). The CDR3 coding sequence is TGTGCCAGCAGAGGGGACACCCGCGTCAGCACAGATACGCAGTATTTT. Translated, it gives CASRGDTRVSTDTQYF.

This clone was picked up a small number of times. CDR3 loop: CASSQTTSDEQFF. The CDR3 bases are TGCGCCAGCAGCCAAACTACTAGCGATGAGCAGTTCTTC. This sequence joins TRBV4-3 and TRBJ2-1; 7 nucleotides align to TRBD2. CDR3 size: 13 residues. Losses at the gene ends were 2 bases for V and 8 bases for J; bases not matched to a gene: 3. Germline assignment: CDR1 LGHNA and CDR2 YSLEER.

The CDR3 coding sequence is TGTGCCAGCAGCCAAGCGGCAGGGCTGGTTGGCTACACCTTC. Protein: CASSQAAGLVGYTF. The chain uses TRBV3-1 (or the pseudogene TRBV3-2) and TRBJ1-2, with D possibly matching TRBD1 (5 bases). Germline CDR1 is LGHDT and CDR2 is YNNKEL (reference sequence). The CDR3 loop spans 14 amino acids. V was clipped by 1 base and J by 7 bases, with 13 bases between them.

This chain uses TRBV27 with TRBJ2-5, with 11 bases that match TRBD2. Germline trimming cut 1 base from V and 7 bases from J; bases unmatched to any gene: 11. CDR1 and CDR2 (germline): MNHEY, SMNVEV (reference sequence). The CDR3 runs 17 residues. The CDR3 protein is CASSLFTTSGALWTQYF. The CDR3 DNA is TGTGCCAGCAGTTTATTCACGACTAGCGGGGCTCTATGGACCCAGTACTTC.

This clone occurred once. This sample includes further DNA sequences coding for the same CDR3. V and J are TRBV11-1 and TRBJ2-7; D gene ambiguous. Germline assignment: CDR1 SGHAT and CDR2 FQDESV (reference sequence). V was trimmed by 0 bases and J by 6 bases, leaving 6 bases between them. This CDR3 has 12 amino acids. CDR3 amino acids: CASSLAWGEQYF. The CDR3 nucleotides are TGTGCCAGCAGCTTAGCCTGGGGCGAGCAGTACTTC.

The J gene is TRBJ2-1, the V gene TRBV2; 7 bases match TRBD2. The CDR3 loop spans 15 amino acids. Germline loops: CDR1 SNHLY, CDR2 FYNNEI. V was pared by 6 bases and J by 3 bases, with 8 bases of the junction left unmatched. The CDR3 protein is CASSLRVAGYNEQFF. CDR3 in DNA: TGTGCCAGCAGCCTGAGGGTAGCGGGCTACAATGAGCAGTTCTTC.